The 11 T cell receptor beta chains in this list originate from one sample, sequenced in a study of technical replicates of blood from a handful of donors. The repertoire was sequenced with immunoSEQ multiplex PCR; TCRdb's copy has only in-frame clones and lacks some. Found here are 100,000 or so clones, approximately 95% of them singletons; the top ten hold around 0.21%. Material for sequencing was T cells isolated from PBMCs. The receptors were gathered from a human donor in good health.

This CDR3 reads CASSPLDTNYGYTF. Here the CDR3 DNA reads TGTGCCAGCAGTCCCTTGGACACGAACTATGGCTACACCTTC. The chain carries TRBV27 and TRBJ1-2, with D possibly being TRBD1 (5 bases). Germline lookup yields CDR1 MNHEY and CDR2 SMNVEV (reference sequence). Trimming cost V 5 bases and J 2 bases, with 12 bases left between them. The CDR3 covers 14 residues.

The rearrangement joins TRBV6-1 to TRBJ2-1; D remains ambiguous. Trimming shortened V by 3 bases and J by 1 base, and 10 bases separated the two germline ends. The CDR3 covers 15 residues. CDR1 is MNHNS, CDR2 SASEGT, per germline. DNA of the CDR3: TGTGCCAGCAGTGATCCCAAGCTTTCCTACAATGAGCAGTTCTTC. This codes for CASSDPKLSYNEQFF.

The genes are TRBV11-2 and TRBJ2-3; 13 bases match TRBD2. The junction had 8 bases not matched to a gene; V was cut back by 1 base and J by 1 base. CDR1 SGHAT and CDR2 FQNNGV come from the germline V gene. The CDR3 is 19 amino acids. CDR3 nucleotides: TGTGCCAGCAGCTTAGGGATACTAGCGGGGGGGTTCGGCACAGATACGCAGTATTTT. As protein: CASSLGILAGGFGTDTQYF.

The chain combines TRBV6-6 with TRBJ2-1; perhaps TRBD1 as D (6 bases). Deletions cut 3 bases from V and 4 bases from J, with 13 bases between. This CDR3 comprises 15 residues. Germline CDR1 reads MNHNY; CDR2 reads SVGAGI (reference sequence). CDR3 protein: CASSYTGIGYNEQFF. DNA of the CDR3: TGTGCCAGCAGTTATACAGGGATTGGATACAATGAGCAGTTCTTC.

The genes are TRBV7-9 and TRBJ2-3, with 15 nucleotides matching TRBD2. The ends lost 8 bases at V and 3 bases at J; junction bases unmatched: 15. This CDR3 spans 19 amino acids. Germline loops: CDR1 SEHNR, CDR2 FQNEAQ (reference sequence). CDR3: CASLTADWTSGRGTDTQYF. The CDR3 DNA sequence: TGTGCCAGCTTAACGGCGGACTGGACTAGCGGGAGGGGTACAGATACGCAGTATTTT.

The chain has TRBV5-1 and TRBJ2-1; 8 bases agree with TRBD1. The germline V gene has CDR1 SGHRS and CDR2 YFSETQ. The CDR3 sequence is 15 residues long. V lost 0 bases and J lost 6; bases outside the gene matches: 5. The CDR3 region has the DNA TGCGCCAGCAGCTTGGCAGGGGGCGGGATCAATGAGCAGTTCTTC. It yields the protein CASSLAGGGINEQFF.

The CDR3 DNA is TGTGCCAGCAGTTTTGCCGGGGAGGCCGGGACTGAAGCTTTCTTT. Translating gives CASSFAGEAGTEAFF. V gene TRBV6-5 combines with J gene TRBJ1-1; no clear D. The CDR3 covers 15 residues. Germline CDR1 and CDR2: MNHEY and SVGAGI. V was cut by 4 bases and J by 5 bases, with 17 bases left in between.

The rearrangement joins TRBV28 to TRBJ2-2; 10 bases are shared with TRBD2. Germline V lookup: CDR1 MDHEN, CDR2 SYDVKM. There are 14 residues in the CDR3. Losses at the gene ends were 7 bases for V and 5 bases for J; bases not matched to a gene: 4. For the CDR3, the DNA is TGTGCCAGCACGGCTAGCGGGAGAACCGGGGAGCTGTTTTTT. This encodes CASTASGRTGELFF.

This chain joins TRBV5-1 and TRBJ2-5; 8 bases match TRBD1. Losses at the gene ends were 6 bases for V and 1 base for J; bases not matched to a gene: 11. Germline V lookup: CDR1 SGHRS, CDR2 YFSETQ. This CDR3 region has 16 residues. CDR3: CASTERQGPLQETQYF. For the CDR3, the DNA is TGCGCCAGCACAGAACGACAGGGGCCCCTCCAAGAGACCCAGTACTTC.

The chain links TRBV13 to TRBJ1-3; no clear D. V dropped 0 bases and J dropped 0 bases, with 9 bases sitting between them. Germline V gene sequence: CDR1 PRHDT, CDR2 FYEKMQ (reference sequence). There are 16 residues in the CDR3. The chain's CDR3 is CASSLGEPHSGNTIYF. In DNA form, the CDR3 reads TGTGCCAGCAGCTTAGGTGAGCCTCACTCTGGAAACACCATATATTTT.

The V call is TRBV6-1, the J call TRBJ2-7; 8 bases line up with TRBD1. This CDR3 is built from 15 residues. The ends lost 4 bases at V and 2 bases at J; junction bases unmatched: 7. CDR1 MNHNS and CDR2 SASEGT come from the germline V gene. The CDR3 spells CASSVMTGDPYEQYF. The CDR3 DNA reads as TGTGCCAGCAGTGTTATGACAGGGGACCCCTACGAGCAGTACTTC.